This is a list of T cell receptor beta chains from one sample in a study of T cells after somatic rescue of genetic block. Some clones are missing from TCRdb's copy, which holds only in-frame ones; the method was immunoSEQ multiplex PCR. This sample has about 67,000 clones, with about 91% found just once. Source material: peripheral blood mononuclear cells (PBMCs). The receptor source for this set is a man aged 35 to 55. CDR3s include the opening cysteine and the closing phenylalanine or tryptophan.

>TRBJ1-4|TRBV5-1
CASSTGRMTTNEKLFF
>TRBJ2-2|TRBV13
CASSISTGELFF
>TRBJ1-2|TRBV28
CASSLLGLGGNYGYTF
>TRBJ2-7|TRBV2
CASGQDTYEQYF
>TRBJ2-1|TRBV13
CASSSDRAEQFF
>TRBJ2-7|TRBV11-2
CASSGDRAISYEQYF
>TRBJ1-5|TRBV19
CASSDYNQPQHF
>TRBJ2-1|TRBV19
CASSRLADNEQFF
>TRBJ1-4|TRBV29-1
CSAGTGEEKLFF
>TRBJ2-7|TRBV10-1
CASSDYRGREQYF
>TRBJ2-7|TRBV20-1
CSARGHYEQYF
>TRBJ2-1|TRBV7-8
CASSPEVAGRYNEQFF
>TRBJ2-3|TRBV19
CASSGGTVTDTQYF
>TRBJ2-3|TRBV5-5
CASTQSTGTQYF
>TRBJ2-5|TRBV9
CASSVVASQETQYF
>TRBJ2-3|TRBV27
CASSAGQGTDTQYF
>TRBJ2-7|TRBV5-6
CASSATGAYEQYF
>TRBJ2-3|TRBV5-1
CAAGAGASTDTQYF